Sequencing of this T cell receptor (beta chain) was carried out in a study of shared clonotypes between healthy human individuals. Whole-study findings and limits: Compared with memory subsets, naive subsets generally had larger estimated richness.

Regarding this clone: What it binds is unknown. The sample has other DNA sequences that encode this CDR3 too.

The germline CDR1 and CDR2 sequences are SGHDN and FVKESK. This CDR3 has 13 residues. Trimming pared 1 base from V and 4 bases from J, leaving 5 bases between. Repertoires were generated with immunoSEQ multiplex PCR, while TCRdb's copy carries only in-frame clones and drops some. This sample yields 1.6 million or so clones, of which 98% are seen a single time; approximately 0.4% belongs to the top ten. This clonotype originated in a man aged 25-45 years in good health. This chain uses TRBV14 with TRBJ1-5; D not resolved. Sequences were obtained from naive CD4+ T cells sorted from blood. Subset here: CD45RA+ positively selected. CDR3 amino acids: CASSQGLNQPQHF. The CDR3 region has the DNA TGTGCCAGCAGCCAAGGTCTGAATCAGCCCCAGCATTTT.